This T cell receptor (beta chain) originates from a study of blood T cells in healthy people across ages. Whole-study findings and limits: Significant beta diversity loss was already apparent by age approximately 42, declining roughly linearly.

Primed by a sample-barcoded 5' primer and a J-beta primer mix, a second PCR proceeded for roughly 7 to 11 cycles. Using its own MiXCR run on the 5' RACE reads, TCRdb lists one record per CDR3 protein. Of approximately 730,000 distinct CDR3 sequences listed, about 40% were seen once; the top ten hold around a fifth. CDR1 and CDR2 (germline): SQVTM, ANQGSEA. CDR3 length equals 13 residues. V shed 0 bases and J shed 5 bases, with 10 bases lying between them. Isolation of PBMCs gave at least 6 million cells per sample. With regard to this clonotype: What it binds is unknown.

This sequence was found in an older woman in good health. V gene TRBV29-1 combines with J gene TRBJ1-2, with D hard to call. Sequencing was done on a sample of blood. In DNA, the CDR3 is TGCAGCGTTGAAGAGGGAATGGAGTATGGCTACACCTTC. Its protein is CSVEEGMEYGYTF. Combining the CDR3 with reference TRBV29-1 and TRBJ1-2 gives the whole variable domain SAVISQKPSRDICQRGTSLTIQCQVDSQVTMMFWYRQQPGQSLTLIATANQGSEATYESGFVIDKFPISRPNLTFSTLTVSNMSPEDSSIYLCSVEEGMEYGYTFGSGTRLTVV.